This passage covers 29 T cell receptor beta chains from one sample sequenced in a study of shared clonotypes between healthy human individuals. Here immunoSEQ multiplex PCR was the method, and the copy in TCRdb shows in-frame clones only, minus some. The data show 2 million to 2.5 million clones, approximately 94% seen once. Specimen: naive CD4+ T cells from PBMCs. Subset meaning: CD45RA+ positively selected. The receptors were sampled from a man younger than 30 in good health. Some clones in this sample may be carry-over from other donors' samples.

The chain links TRBV4-1 to TRBJ2-7; 7 bases align to TRBD1. This CDR3 comprises 15 residues. CDR1 is MGHRA and CDR2 is YSYEKL in the germline V gene. V was pared by 0 bases and J by 4 bases, with 6 bases of the junction left unmatched. The CDR3 coding sequence is TGCGCCAGCAGCCAAGATGCCAGGGGGTTGTACGAGCAGTACTTC. As protein: CASSQDARGLYEQYF.

The chain carries TRBV29-1 and TRBJ2-5; 7 positions agree with TRBD2. The CDR3 runs to 15 residues. Losses at the gene ends were 5 bases for V and 1 base for J; bases not matched to a gene: 10. Germline CDR1 SQVTM, CDR2 ANQGSEA. The CDR3 nucleotides read TGCAGCGTTTGGAATACGGGAGGTGGCCAAGAGACCCAGTACTTC. Protein: CSVWNTGGGQETQYF.

V is TRBV10-3 and J is TRBJ2-3; 10 nucleotides match TRBD2. CDR1 is ENHRY and CDR2 is SYGVKD in the germline V gene. The V and J ends lost 10 bases and 8 bases, in that order; junction bases with no gene match: 12. The CDR3 runs to 14 residues. The DNA for the CDR3 is TGTGCCACGCTAGCGGGAGAGGCCTATGGTACGCAGTATTTT. This codes for CATLAGEAYGTQYF.

The chain employs TRBV27 and TRBJ2-7, with D hard to call. Germline V lookup: CDR1 MNHEY, CDR2 SMNVEV (reference sequence). This CDR3 region has 15 residues. V lost 7 bases to trimming and J lost 2 bases, with 18 bases between them. CDR3 nucleotides: TGTGCCAGCACCCCCCTAGGACGTGGGACCTACGAGCAGTACTTC. Its translation is CASTPLGRGTYEQYF.

The chain recombines TRBV28 with TRBJ1-2; TRBD1 might be the D (6 bases). Germline CDR1 reads MDHEN; CDR2 reads SYDVKM. The CDR3 is 15 amino acids. Trimming left V 7 bases short and J 7 bases short, with 22 bases between. The CDR3 coding sequence is TGTGCCAGCACCGGAGACAGGTGGGGGACGGGTGGCTACACCTTC. Amino acids: CASTGDRWGTGGYTF.

The chain uses TRBV7-9 and TRBJ2-3, with 7 bases matching TRBD1. V shed 2 bases, J shed 6 bases, and the junction held 11 bases outside the gene matches. Germline V gene lookup returns CDR1 SEHNR and CDR2 FQNEAQ (reference sequence). The CDR3 extends over 16 amino acids. The CDR3 loop is CASSLYLAGGADTQYF. The CDR3 nucleotides read TGTGCCAGCAGCTTATACCTGGCAGGGGGTGCCGATACGCAGTATTTT.

V and J are TRBV30 and TRBJ2-4; TRBD2 might be the D (6 bases). The V end was cut by 0 bases, the J end by 9 bases, with 21 bases between. Germline CDR1 is GTSNPN and CDR2 is SVGIG (reference sequence). This CDR3 has 16 amino acids. For the CDR3, the DNA is TGTGCCTGGAGTGTACATCCCACGTTCGGAGGGAGCATTCAGTACTTC. Its protein is CAWSVHPTFGGSIQYF.

The V gene is TRBV7-8, the J gene TRBJ2-7; 10 bases agree with TRBD2. With 5 bases clipped from V and 1 base from J, the junction kept 8 bases outside the gene matches. The CDR3 contains 16 residues. Germline V gene lookup returns CDR1 SGHVS and CDR2 FQNEAQ. The CDR3 DNA reads TGTGCCAGCAGCGCCGGCCCGGGACTAGCGTCCTACGAGCAGTACTTC. Translating it yields CASSAGPGLASYEQYF.

Points on this clone: Other DNA sequences within the sample encode an identical CDR3. Here the CDR3 DNA reads TGTGCCAGCAGCTTGGGGACCAACACCGGGGAGCTGTTTTTT. This translates into CASSLGTNTGELFF. The chain joins TRBV11-2 to TRBJ2-2; either TRBD1 or TRBD2 may supply D (5 bases each). The CDR3 has 14 amino acids. Deletions cut 3 bases from V and 2 bases from J, with 7 bases between. The V gene's germline CDR1 is SGHAT and CDR2 FQNNGV. The full variable domain, its missing parts supplied by reference TRBV11-2 and TRBJ2-2, is EAGVAQSPRYKIIEKRQSVAFWCNPISGHATLYWYQQILGQGPKLLIQFQNNGVVDDSQLPKDRFSAERLKGVDSTLKIQPAKLEDSAVYLCASSLGTNTGELFFGEGSRLTVL.

The chain employs TRBV10-3 and TRBJ1-3; TRBD1 might be the D (5 bases). This CDR3 comprises 15 residues. Between the trimmed V and J ends, which lost 0 bases and 7 bases, there was a span of 13 bases. Germline V CDR1 and CDR2: ENHRY, SYGVKD. The CDR3 bases are TGTGCCATCAGTGAGTCGAGGGCAGGGAGGAACACCATATATTTT. This sequence encodes CAISESRAGRNTIYF.

The V call is TRBV7-8, the J call TRBJ2-5, with a possible D match to TRBD2 (5 bases). The V gene lost 5 bases and the J gene lost 2 bases, with 12 bases spanning the gap. The V gene's germline CDR1 is SGHVS and CDR2 FQNEAQ. The CDR3 runs 14 residues. In DNA form, the CDR3 reads TGTGCCAGCAGCCCCCGGACGGGACAAGAGACCCAGTACTTC. Its protein is CASSPRTGQETQYF.

The CDR3 spells CASSLAPRGGNREAFF. For the CDR3, the DNA is TGCGCCAGCAGCTTGGCCCCCAGAGGGGGAAACCGTGAAGCTTTCTTT. V gene TRBV5-1 combines with J gene TRBJ1-1; perhaps TRBD1 as D (6 bases). Trimming removed 0 bases from V and 7 bases from J, with 19 bases in between. CDR1 is SGHRS and CDR2 is YFSETQ in the germline V gene. CDR3 size: 16 residues.

CDR3 DNA sequence: TGTGCCAGCAGCTGGACAGGCGAAAGTGAAAAACTGTTTTTT. The encoded protein is CASSWTGESEKLFF. The V call is TRBV5-4, the J call TRBJ1-4; 7 positions agree with TRBD1. The CDR3 contains 14 residues. V shed 3 bases, J shed 7 bases, and the junction held 6 bases outside the gene matches. Germline CDR1 is SGHNT and CDR2 is YYREEE (reference sequence).

This sequence joins TRBV4-3 and TRBJ1-2, with 9 bases lining up with TRBD1. Germline lookup yields CDR1 LGHNA and CDR2 YSLEER. V was pared by 6 bases and J by 7 bases, with 6 bases of the junction left unmatched. CDR3 length equals 13 residues. This CDR3 is CASSWDRDPGYTF. The CDR3 DNA reads as TGCGCCAGCAGTTGGGACAGGGACCCTGGCTACACCTTC.

V and J are TRBV10-1 and TRBJ2-2; D unclear. The CDR3 spans 14 residues. Germline V gene sequence: CDR1 WNHNN, CDR2 SYGVQD (reference sequence). V lost 2 bases, J lost 6 bases, and 10 bases lay in between. This CDR3 is CASSEHQLPGELFF. The CDR3 DNA reads as TGCGCCAGCAGTGAGCATCAACTTCCCGGGGAGCTGTTTTTT.

The gene calls are TRBV30 and TRBJ2-1; TRBD1 aligns across 8 bases. Germline V lookup: CDR1 GTSNPN, CDR2 SVGIG (reference sequence). The CDR3 spans 11 residues. Unmatched junction bases numbered 1, after V lost 4 bases and J lost 8 bases. The CDR3 nucleotides read TGTGCCTGGACAGGGGGCCATGAGCAGTTCTTC. It codes for CAWTGGHEQFF.

V is TRBV28 and J is TRBJ1-2, with TRBD1 as a possible D gene (6 bases). The CDR3 runs 14 residues. From germline, CDR1 is MDHEN and CDR2 SYDVKM. V was pared by 5 bases and J by 7 bases, with 17 bases between. In DNA, the CDR3 is TGTGCCAGCAGTCCTCCAGGGGTTTTCGGTGGCTACACCTTC. It yields the protein CASSPPGVFGGYTF.

This clone has only one observation. The sample carries other DNA sequences with the same CDR3. V gene TRBV4-2 combines with J gene TRBJ1-2, with D uncertain. Germline CDR1 is LGHNA and CDR2 is YNFKEQ. The length of the CDR3 is 12 residues. The V and J ends lost 2 bases and 1 base respectively, with 2 bases between them. For the CDR3, the DNA is TGTGCCAGCAGCCAAAGTAACTATGGCTACACCTTC. Residues: CASSQSNYGYTF.

The chain couples TRBV6-1 to TRBJ1-2; tentative D call: TRBD1 (6 bases). Germline V gene lookup returns CDR1 MNHNS and CDR2 SASEGT. Trimming removed 1 base at V and 4 bases at J, with 16 bases between. This CDR3 contains 16 residues. The CDR3 nucleotides are TGTGCCAGCAGTGAAGTTGTATACAGGGCCTCCTATGGCTACACCTTC. Translating gives CASSEVVYRASYGYTF.

The gene calls are TRBV25-1 and TRBJ2-7, with TRBD1 matching 7 bases. V lost 5 bases and J lost 4; bases outside the gene matches: 11. The CDR3 length is 15 residues. Looked up from germline, CDR1 is MGHDK and CDR2 is SYGVNS. The CDR3 DNA sequence: TGTGCCAGCAGTCGCCGACGACAGGGTCGATACGAGCAGTACTTC. Translated, it gives CASSRRRQGRYEQYF.

The gene calls are TRBV9 and TRBJ2-7, with 7 positions matching TRBD1. The CDR3 runs to 15 residues. Trimming removed 0 bases from V and 2 bases from J; junction bases left unmatched: 5. Germline V gene data show CDR1 as SGDLS and CDR2 as YYNGEE. DNA for the CDR3: TGTGCCAGCAGCGTAGCCTGGACAGGTCCCTACGAGCAGTACTTC. This gives the protein CASSVAWTGPYEQYF.

The rearrangement uses TRBV6-1 and TRBJ2-1, with D hard to call. Germline V gene data show CDR1 as MNHNS and CDR2 as SASEGT. V was cut by 2 bases and J by 10 bases, with 15 bases left in between. The length of the CDR3 is 14 residues. CDR3 residues: CASSEFRGYTEQFF. The CDR3 DNA sequence: TGTGCCAGCAGTGAATTCCGAGGATACACGGAGCAGTTCTTC.

The rearrangement joins TRBV5-1 to TRBJ2-1; 8 nucleotides match TRBD2. This CDR3 is built from 17 residues. CDR1 and CDR2 from the germline V gene are SGHRS and YFSETQ. The V segment lost 6 bases and the J segment 6 bases; nucleotides outside the gene matches: 17. CDR3 region: CASTFAPSREEGNEQFF. CDR3 DNA sequence: TGCGCCAGCACTTTCGCACCCTCGCGGGAGGAAGGCAATGAGCAGTTCTTC. Full variable domain (rest looked up from reference TRBV5-1 and TRBJ2-1): KAGVTQTPRYLIKTRGQQVTLSCSPISGHRSVSWYQQTPGQGLQFLFEYFSETQRNKGNFPGRFSGRQFSNSRSEMNVSTLELGDSALYLCASTFAPSREEGNEQFFGPGTRLTVL.

The chain combines TRBV4-1 with TRBJ2-1, with 9 bases that match TRBD1. This CDR3 contains 15 residues. Germline loops: CDR1 MGHRA, CDR2 YSYEKL. Unmatched junction bases numbered 6, after V lost 2 bases and J lost 7 bases. The CDR3 nucleotides are TGCGCCAGCAGCCAACCGGGACAGGGTAGTAATGAGCAGTTCTTC. It encodes CASSQPGQGSNEQFF.

V and J are TRBV2 and TRBJ2-1; no reliable D call. Trimming took 8 bases from V and 4 from J, leaving 9 bases between them. CDR1 and CDR2 from the germline V gene are SNHLY and FYNNEI. This CDR3 is built from 12 residues. CDR3: CASGTMYNEQFF. The CDR3 coding sequence is TGTGCCAGCGGCACCATGTACAATGAGCAGTTCTTC. The variable domain in full, with the rest retrieved from reference TRBV2 and TRBJ2-1, is EPEVTQTPSHQVTQMGQEVILRCVPISNHLYFYWYRQILGQKVEFLVSFYNNEISEKSEIFDDQFSVERPDGSNFTLKIRSTKLEDSAMYFCASGTMYNEQFFGPGTRLTVL.

J is TRBJ2-7 and V is TRBV5-1, with 12 bases aligning to TRBD1. This CDR3 has 14 residues. The germline gives CDR1 SGHRS, CDR2 YFSETQ. The V gene end was trimmed by 3 bases and the J gene end by 5 bases; junction bases not matched to a gene: 3. This CDR3 reads CASSWGTGGDEQYF. CDR3 nucleotides: TGCGCCAGCAGCTGGGGGACAGGGGGCGACGAGCAGTACTTC.

V is TRBV5-1 and J is TRBJ2-7, with 9 bases that match TRBD1. Germline V lookup: CDR1 SGHRS, CDR2 YFSETQ. This CDR3 has 14 amino acids. The V gene end was trimmed by 3 bases and the J gene end by 3 bases; junction bases not matched to a gene: 4. The CDR3 loop reads CASSSGTGFYEQYF. In nucleotides, the CDR3 is TGCGCCAGCAGCTCCGGGACAGGGTTCTACGAGCAGTACTTC.

The chain has TRBV7-9 and TRBJ1-1; perhaps TRBD1 as D (6 bases). V lost 6 bases and J lost 2, with 16 bases in between. The CDR3 contains 15 residues. Germline-derived CDR1 and CDR2 are SEHNR and FQNEAQ (reference sequence). CDR3 bases: TGTGCCAGCAGAAGAAATGGGGGGCTCAACACTGAAGCTTTCTTT. As protein: CASRRNGGLNTEAFF.

Notes on this clone: The sample carries other DNA sequences with the same CDR3. The CDR3 loop reads CASRYGGNTGELFF. In nucleotides, the CDR3 is TGTGCCAGCAGGTACGGGGGAAACACCGGGGAGCTGTTTTTT. The chain is built from TRBV28 and TRBJ2-2; D is perhaps TRBD2 (6 bases). The V gene's germline CDR1 is MDHEN and CDR2 SYDVKM. V dropped 6 bases and J dropped 2 bases, with 10 bases sitting between them. There are 14 residues in the CDR3.